The sequence of this T cell receptor (beta chain) was determined in a study of shared clonotypes between healthy human individuals. Overall study context: Per-donor plates numbered three CD4 naive, three CD4 memory, two CD8 naive and one CD8 memory.

Clones were sequenced by immunoSEQ multiplex PCR, and TCRdb holds only the in-frame ones, with some missing. Of under 550,000 clones listed, about 96% are singletons. Trimming pared 2 bases from V and 2 bases from J, leaving 6 bases between. Germline CDR1 and CDR2: KGHSH and LQKENI. CDR3 length equals 13 residues. Study results and limitations: In the sorted subsets, rarefaction showed sequencing was incomplete despite large depth. Shared clonotypes: approximately 4.5% naive CD4, 3% to 3.5% naive CD8, around 2.4% memory CD4, approximately 0.41% memory CD8.

A note on this clone: Its specificity is unknown. This CDR3 is also generated by other DNA sequences in the sample.

The clonotype was recovered from a woman aged 25 to 39 in good health. Input material: naive CD4+ T cells sorted from blood. The subset: CD45RA+ positively selected. The chain carries TRBV18 and TRBJ2-5, with D unresolved. The CDR3 nucleotides are TGTGCCAGCTCACCAACACTGCAAGAGACCCAGTACTTC. Its protein product is CASSPTLQETQYF. The whole variable domain, filled in from reference TRBV18 and TRBJ2-5, reads NAGVMQNPRHLVRRRGQEARLRCSPMKGHSHVYWYRQLPEEGLKFMVYLQKENIIDESGMPKERFSAEFPKEGPSILRIQQVVRGDSAAYFCASSPTLQETQYFGPGTRLLVL.